This TCR beta chain was recorded in a study of CD8 T cells in ankylosing spondylitis. Study conclusions and caveats: Blood from ankylosing spondylitis patients appeared to carry a characteristic roughly 8-variant TCR beta motif.

By quantitative 5'-RACE with molecular barcodes, the TCR beta libraries were made. TCRdb redid the calling of the 5' RACE reads with MiXCR, one entry per CDR3 protein. The sample holds about 220,000 distinct CDR3 sequences; 7% to 8% are singletons and the top ten take approximately 14%. This clonotype was recorded many times. Its antigen is unknown. Trimming shortened V by 1 base and J by 0 bases, and 12 bases separated the two germline ends. Germline CDR1 and CDR2: MGHRA and YSYEKL. This CDR3 comprises 16 residues. The sequencing input was blood, either unsorted or a sorted T cell fraction (not recorded which). The chain joins TRBV4-1 to TRBJ1-1; TRBD1 might be the D (5 bases). This sequence was found in a male donor with ankylosing spondylitis. In nucleotides, the CDR3 is TGCGCCAGCAGCCAAGGCTGGCCAGGGCTGAACACTGAAGCTTTCTTT. Translated, it gives CASSQGWPGLNTEAFF.